Shown below are 17 T cell receptor beta chains from a single sample sequenced in a study of blood T cell repertoires in COVID-19. The protocol was immunoSEQ multiplex PCR, while the TCRdb copy is restricted to in-frame clones and leaves out a portion. The profile covers nearly 55,000 clones, with approximately 80% appearing a single time and under 15% taken by the ten largest. The sequencing sample was made of peripheral blood. Source of these receptors: a human donor with active or convalescent COVID-19. The donor label of this sample is uncertain.

The rearrangement links TRBV19 to TRBJ2-7, with D perhaps TRBD2 (6 bases). The CDR3 consists of 11 residues. V lost 8 bases and J lost 4, with 9 bases in between. CDR1 LNHDA and CDR2 SQIVND come from the germline V gene (reference sequence). In nucleotides, the CDR3 is TGTGCCAGTTCAGGGACTTACGAGCAGTACTTC. It is translated as CASSGTYEQYF.

J is TRBJ2-7 and V is TRBV5-1, with D hard to call. The CDR3 consists of 14 residues. The germline CDR1 and CDR2 sequences are SGHRS and YFSETQ. V lost 1 base, J lost 0 bases, and 8 bases lay in between. Written as DNA, the CDR3 is TGCGCCAGCAGCTTGTCCACTGGCTCCTACGAGCAGTACTTC. As protein: CASSLSTGSYEQYF.

This clone has more than one count but fewer than ten. V usage is TRBV19 and J usage is TRBJ2-1, with 8 bases identical to TRBD2. The CDR3 is made up of 15 amino acids. Germline V lookup: CDR1 LNHDA, CDR2 SQIVND (reference sequence). The junction had 2 bases not matched to a gene; V was cut back by 4 bases and J by 0 bases. CDR3 residues: CASSRAGVSYNEQFF. DNA for the CDR3: TGTGCCAGTAGTAGAGCGGGAGTCTCCTACAATGAGCAGTTCTTC.

This clone was detected once. The rearrangement joins TRBV19 to TRBJ2-7; TRBD2 matches 8 bases. Germline CDR1 reads LNHDA; CDR2 reads SQIVND (reference sequence). The CDR3 extends over 14 amino acids. Unmatched junction bases numbered 7, after V lost 5 bases and J lost 4 bases. Here the CDR3 reads CASSLPGLGYEQYF. CDR3 DNA sequence: TGTGCCAGTAGTCTCCCGGGACTAGGGTACGAGCAGTACTTC.

This clone has more than one count but fewer than ten. The chain has TRBV4-1 and TRBJ2-7; D unclear. Germline CDR1 reads MGHRA; CDR2 reads YSYEKL. The CDR3 is 14 residues long. The germline V and J ends were trimmed by 3 bases and 0 bases, with 9 bases remaining between them. This CDR3 reads CASSQARSSYEQYF. For the CDR3, the DNA is TGCGCCAGCAGCCAGGCCCGAAGCTCCTACGAGCAGTACTTC.

The gene calls are TRBV27 and TRBJ2-3; 10 positions agree with TRBD2. Germline-derived CDR1 and CDR2 are MNHEY and SMNVEV (reference sequence). Trimming cost V 5 bases and J 1 base; bases outside gene matches: 18. CDR3 length: 20 residues. CDR3 amino acids: CASSPQGLAGVAGGTDTQYF. CDR3 nucleotides: TGTGCCAGCAGTCCCCAGGGGCTAGCGGGAGTCGCCGGCGGCACAGATACGCAGTATTTT.

The chain recombines TRBV28 with TRBJ1-4, with D perhaps matching TRBD1 (6 bases). The germline V gene encodes CDR1 MDHEN and CDR2 SYDVKM. CDR3 length: 15 amino acids. Trimming left V 2 bases short and J 7 bases short, with 14 bases between. The CDR3 protein is CASSLTRTVGEKLFF. CDR3 DNA: TGTGCCAGCAGTTTAACCCGGACAGTAGGTGAAAAACTGTTTTTT.

As concerns this clone: This sample also contains other DNA sequences that code for the same CDR3. The chain combines TRBV24-1 with TRBJ2-3; 8 bases fit TRBD2. Unmatched junction bases numbered 10, after V lost 9 bases and J lost 0 bases. Per germline, CDR1 KGHDR and CDR2 SFDVKD. The length of the CDR3 is 16 residues. CDR3 DNA sequence: TGTGCCACCTCGGGAGGGGGTCTAGCTAGCACAGATACGCAGTATTTT. This encodes CATSGGGLASTDTQYF.

This chain joins TRBV7-9 and TRBJ1-2, with 8 bases that match TRBD1. CDR1 and CDR2 (germline): SEHNR, FQNEAQ (reference sequence). The V and J ends lost 5 bases and 2 bases, in that order; junction bases with no gene match: 10. This CDR3 has 16 amino acids. CDR3 nucleotide sequence: TGTGCCAGCAGCGATCTCGACAGGGGATCCAACTATGGCTACACCTTC. As protein: CASSDLDRGSNYGYTF.

The chain employs TRBV5-1 and TRBJ2-3; tentative D call: TRBD2 (6 bases). V shed 5 bases and J shed 7 bases, with 17 bases lying between them. CDR1 SGHRS and CDR2 YFSETQ come from the germline V gene. The CDR3 runs 14 residues. The CDR3 coding sequence is TGCGCCAGCAGATCCCGGACTACCCCCAATACGCAGTATTTT. This gives the protein CASRSRTTPNTQYF. Full variable domain (remainder filled in from reference TRBV5-1 and TRBJ2-3): KAGVTQTPRYLIKTRGQQVTLSCSPISGHRSVSWYQQTPGQGLQFLFEYFSETQRNKGNFPGRFSGRQFSNSRSEMNVSTLELGDSALYLCASRSRTTPNTQYFGPGTRLTVL.

V gene TRBV5-1 combines with J gene TRBJ1-1; 7 positions agree with TRBD1. Per the germline V gene, CDR1 is SGHRS and CDR2 is YFSETQ. The V gene end was trimmed by 4 bases and the J gene end by 0 bases; junction bases not matched to a gene: 9. CDR3 length: 16 residues. The chain's CDR3 is CASSRWRGQMNTEAFF. Here the CDR3 DNA reads TGCGCCAGCAGCAGGTGGAGGGGGCAAATGAACACTGAAGCTTTCTTT.

The genes are TRBV5-8 and TRBJ1-2; no clear D. This CDR3 spans 17 amino acids. The V gene's germline CDR1 is SGHTS and CDR2 YDEGEE. V lost 1 base and J lost 0, with 16 bases in between. The CDR3 region is CASSLTANWGANYGYTF. CDR3 sequence (DNA): TGTGCCAGCAGCTTGACAGCCAACTGGGGAGCTAACTATGGCTACACCTTC.

The CDR3 protein is CASSQELAGEREQYF. In DNA form, the CDR3 reads TGTGCCAGCAGCCAAGAGTTAGCGGGAGAGAGGGAGCAGTACTTC. The J gene is TRBJ2-7, the V gene TRBV4-2; 9 bases map to TRBD2. The CDR3 is 15 residues long. Germline values: CDR1 LGHNA, CDR2 YNFKEQ. V was clipped by 0 bases and J by 7 bases; unmatched bases: 7.

J is TRBJ2-1 and V is TRBV9, with 7 bases lining up with TRBD2. Germline trimming cut 2 bases from V and 0 bases from J; bases unmatched to any gene: 5. CDR1 and CDR2 (germline): SGDLS, YYNGEE. This CDR3 has 16 residues. As DNA, the CDR3 is TGTGCCAGCAGCGTTCCTAGCGGAAGCTCCTACAATGAGCAGTTCTTC. The encoded protein is CASSVPSGSSYNEQFF.

The rearrangement uses TRBV4-1 and TRBJ2-5; 8 bases are shared with TRBD1. Germline loops: CDR1 MGHRA, CDR2 YSYEKL. The CDR3 has 15 amino acids. Trimming removed 1 base from V and 5 bases from J; junction bases left unmatched: 6. CDR3 sequence reads: CASSQAAGGAETQYF. In nucleotides, the CDR3 is TGCGCCAGCAGCCAAGCGGCAGGGGGCGCGGAGACCCAGTACTTC.

V is TRBV3-1 (or the pseudogene TRBV3-2) and J is TRBJ1-1; D perhaps matches TRBD1 (6 bases). There are 12 residues in the CDR3. Between the trimmed V and J ends, which lost 1 base and 10 bases, there was a span of 10 bases. Germline values: CDR1 LGHDT, CDR2 YNNKEL (reference sequence). This CDR3 is CASSQVGGRAFF. CDR3 nucleotide sequence: TGTGCCAGCAGCCAAGTAGGGGGTCGAGCTTTCTTT.

The rearrangement uses TRBV15 and TRBJ2-1; D may be TRBD1 (7 bases). The length of the CDR3 is 16 residues. V gave up 1 base and J gave up 6 bases, with 16 bases separating them. From germline, CDR1 is LNHNV and CDR2 YYDKDF (reference sequence). The CDR3 sequence: CATSRGGTVKLNEQFF. The CDR3 region has the DNA TGTGCCACCAGCAGAGGCGGGACAGTAAAGCTCAATGAGCAGTTCTTC.